A selection of T cell receptor beta chains follows, all from one sample in a study of glioma-infiltrating T cells after dendritic cell vaccination. Clones were read by immunoSEQ multiplex PCR, and TCRdb kept only the in-frame ones, dropping some. The sample has roughly 80,000 clones; roughly 84% are singletons. This sample comprised blood, obtained after dendritic cell vaccination. These receptors were collected from a human donor with glioblastoma. The CDR3 runs from the conserved cysteine through the conserved F or W. The D gene is left open where the match is weak. A row's size may be missing; if present it is once, few, many or a size class.

j_gene | d_gene | v_gene | abundance | len | CDR3aa | CDR3nt
TRBJ2-5 | TRBD1 | TRBV5-1 | NA | 15 | CASSPGQGRVETQYF | TGCGCCAGCAGCCCAGGACAGGGGAGAGTAGAGACCCAGTACTTC
TRBJ1-1 | TRBD1 | TRBV6-1 | NA | 18 | CASSEAQDRGQVTTEAFF | TGTGCCAGCAGTGAAGCCCAGGACAGGGGGCAGGTGACCACTGAAGCTTTCTTT
TRBJ1-2 | TRBD1 | TRBV6-5 | NA | 16 | CASSYTPRETGDGYTF | TGTGCCAGCAGTTACACTCCCCGTGAGACAGGGGATGGCTACACCTTC
TRBJ2-3 | TRBD2 | TRBV27 | once | 19 | CASSPRPPTSGGAPDTQYF | TGTGCCAGCAGTCCTAGACCCCCTACTAGCGGGGGGGCCCCAGATACGCAGTATTTT
TRBJ2-2 | TRBD1 | TRBV5-5 | NA | 16 | CASSSTPGQGSGELFF | TGTGCCAGCAGCTCTACGCCGGGACAGGGGTCCGGGGAGCTGTTTTTT
TRBJ1-1 | NA | TRBV6-5 | NA | 14 | CASSEIRGIHEAFF | TGTGCCAGCAGTGAGATTCGAGGGATTCATGAAGCTTTCTTT
TRBJ1-5 | NA | TRBV7-4 | once | 11 | CASSLAQPQHF | TGTGCCAGCAGCTTGGCTCAGCCCCAGCATTTT
TRBJ2-7 | NA | TRBV15 | NA | 13 | CATSRDFLGRAYF | TGTGCCACCAGCAGAGATTTTTTGGGCCGTGCGTACTTC
TRBJ2-7 | NA | TRBV10-3 | NA | 16 | CAISDAIQGSSYEQYF | TGTGCCATCAGTGACGCCATACAAGGGAGCTCCTACGAGCAGTACTTC
TRBJ2-3 | NA | TRBV15 | NA | 18 | CATSRHREGVSHTDTQYF | TGTGCCACCAGCAGACACCGTGAGGGGGTGTCACACACAGATACGCAGTATTTT
TRBJ2-1 | TRBD1 | TRBV6-5 | NA | 12 | CASSGQGIEQFF | TGTGCCAGCAGTGGACAGGGAATCGAGCAGTTCTTC
TRBJ1-5 | NA | TRBV19 | once | 12 | CASRSDSPPQHF | TGTGCCAGTAGGAGCGACAGCCCGCCCCAGCATTTT
TRBJ2-7 | NA | TRBV18 | once | 14 | CASSPVQGGGEQYF | TGTGCCAGCTCACCAGTCCAGGGGGGCGGCGAGCAGTACTTC
TRBJ2-7 | TRBD1 | TRBV5-1 | NA | 14 | CASSKSQQGREQYF | TGCGCCAGCAGCAAGAGTCAACAGGGGCGCGAGCAGTACTTC
TRBJ2-1 | NA | TRBV12-5 | NA | 15 | CASGLPRVSYNEQFF | TGTGCTAGTGGTTTACCCCGGGTCTCCTACAATGAGCAGTTCTTC
TRBJ2-2 | TRBD2 | TRBV5-4 | few | 17 | CASSLGASGSGAGELFF | TGTGCCAGCAGCTTGGGGGCTAGCGGGAGTGGAGCCGGGGAGCTGTTTTTT
TRBJ1-2 | NA | TRBV11-2 | NA | 14 | CASSQIRGIVGYTF | TGTGCCAGCAGCCAAATTCGGGGTATAGTAGGCTACACCTTC
TRBJ2-1 | TRBD2 | TRBV10-3 | NA | 17 | CAISDPEEAGGNNEQFF | TGTGCCATCAGTGACCCCGAGGAAGCGGGGGGGAACAATGAGCAGTTCTTC
TRBJ2-7 | NA | TRBV19 | NA | 13 | CASRKGLIYEQYF | TGTGCCAGTAGAAAGGGACTTATCTACGAGCAGTACTTC
TRBJ1-6 | NA | TRBV10-3 | NA | 14 | CATLAASGPSPLHF | TGTGCCACGCTCGCGGCTTCAGGGCCCTCACCCCTCCACTTT
TRBJ1-1 | NA | TRBV7-9 | NA | 17 | CASSLVLAGGGNTEAFF | TGTGCCAGCAGCTTAGTTTTGGCAGGCGGAGGGAACACTGAAGCTTTCTTT
TRBJ1-5 | NA | TRBV15 | NA | 16 | CATSRGGGKEAQPQHF | TGTGCCACCAGCAGAGGAGGAGGGAAGGAAGCTCAGCCCCAGCATTTT
TRBJ2-1 | TRBD2 | TRBV2 | NA | 16 | CASSVVKAGVINEQFF | TGTGCCAGCAGTGTCGTGAAAGCGGGGGTTATAAATGAGCAGTTCTTC
TRBJ1-4 | NA | TRBV29-1 | once | 13 | CSVAGGTNEKLFF | TGCAGCGTTGCGGGGGGCACTAATGAAAAACTGTTTTTT
TRBJ1-3 | NA | TRBV6-1 | NA | 15 | CASRSGHFPGNTIYF | TGTGCCAGCAGATCGGGACATTTCCCCGGAAACACCATATATTTT
TRBJ2-7 | TRBD2 | TRBV5-1 | NA | 18 | CASSLDYRTSGRSYEQYF | TGCGCCAGCAGCCTGGACTACCGGACTAGCGGGCGCTCCTACGAGCAGTACTTC
TRBJ1-4 | NA | TRBV5-1 | NA | 14 | CASSALPGGEKLFF | TGCGCCAGCAGCGCCTTGCCAGGAGGTGAAAAACTGTTTTTT
TRBJ2-5 | TRBD2 | TRBV6-1 | NA | 15 | CASLGVAGIPETQYF | TGTGCCAGCCTAGGGGTAGCGGGCATACCCGAGACCCAGTACTTC
TRBJ2-7 | NA | TRBV5-4 | NA | 15 | CASSLQGVNLYEQYF | TGTGCCAGCAGCCTACAGGGCGTTAACCTTTACGAGCAGTACTTC
TRBJ1-2 | TRBD1 | TRBV6-5 | NA | 13 | CASSYTGDYGYTF | TGTGCCAGCAGTTACACAGGGGACTATGGCTACACCTTC
TRBJ1-1 | TRBD1 | TRBV7-9 | NA | 18 | CASSPQTGVRALNTEAFF | TGTGCCAGCAGCCCGCAGACAGGGGTGAGGGCCTTGAACACTGAAGCTTTCTTT
TRBJ1-2 | TRBD1 | TRBV5-6 | NA | 16 | CASSLTRDREWYGYTF | TGTGCCAGCAGCTTGACCCGGGACAGGGAATGGTATGGCTACACCTTC
TRBJ1-1 | TRBD1 | TRBV9 | NA | 16 | CASRPPLTGTNTEAFF | TGTGCCAGCAGACCACCGCTGACAGGGACAAACACTGAAGCTTTCTTT
TRBJ2-7 | TRBD2 | TRBV10-1 | NA | 15 | CASSDRAGASYEQYF | TGCGCCAGCAGTGATCGAGCGGGGGCTTCCTACGAGCAGTACTTC
TRBJ2-3 | NA | TRBV7-2 | NA | 17 | CASSSRERPSSTDTQYF | TGTGCCAGCAGCTCCCGGGAGAGACCGTCGTCCACAGATACGCAGTATTTT
TRBJ2-5 | NA | TRBV6-1 | once | 13 | CASRRTVQETQYF | TGTGCCAGCAGGAGGACAGTACAAGAGACCCAGTACTTC
TRBJ2-4 | NA | TRBV7-9 | NA | 17 | CASSSGGLGRAKNIQYF | TGTGCCAGCAGCTCAGGGGGGTTGGGCCGGGCCAAAAACATTCAGTACTTC
TRBJ1-5 | NA | TRBV5-6 | NA | 16 | CASSAQTGQDNQPQHF | TGTGCCAGCAGCGCCCAAACGGGACAAGACAATCAGCCCCAGCATTTT
TRBJ1-1 | TRBD1 | TRBV19 | once | 18 | CASIKSRGDTRRNTEAFF | TGTGCCAGTATTAAATCCAGGGGGGACACCCGAAGGAACACTGAAGCTTTCTTT
TRBJ2-1 | TRBD2 | TRBV4-1 | NA | 13 | CASSLRLAGDQFF | TGCGCCAGCAGCCTAAGACTAGCGGGGGATCAGTTCTTC
TRBJ2-2 | NA | TRBV5-4 | NA | 14 | CASSLALFTGELFF | TGTGCCAGCAGCTTGGCTCTTTTCACCGGGGAGCTGTTTTTT
TRBJ2-1 | TRBD1 | TRBV5-1 | NA | 13 | CASSPDRGAEQFF | TGCGCCAGCAGCCCTGACAGGGGGGCTGAGCAGTTCTTC
TRBJ1-4 | TRBD1 | TRBV13 | NA | 17 | CASSFRTGLATNEKLFF | TGTGCCAGCAGCTTCCGGACAGGGCTCGCAACTAATGAAAAACTGTTTTTT
TRBJ2-7 | NA | TRBV5-4 | NA | 12 | CASSPGGYEQYF | TGTGCCAGCAGTCCCGGAGGCTACGAGCAGTACTTC
TRBJ2-7 | NA | TRBV6-1 | NA | 13 | CASIPRGYYEQYF | TGTGCCAGCATTCCCCGAGGGTACTACGAGCAGTACTTC
TRBJ1-2 | NA | TRBV6-5 | NA | 13 | CASSEGSRYGYTF | TGTGCCAGCAGTGAAGGGAGCCGGTATGGCTACACCTTC